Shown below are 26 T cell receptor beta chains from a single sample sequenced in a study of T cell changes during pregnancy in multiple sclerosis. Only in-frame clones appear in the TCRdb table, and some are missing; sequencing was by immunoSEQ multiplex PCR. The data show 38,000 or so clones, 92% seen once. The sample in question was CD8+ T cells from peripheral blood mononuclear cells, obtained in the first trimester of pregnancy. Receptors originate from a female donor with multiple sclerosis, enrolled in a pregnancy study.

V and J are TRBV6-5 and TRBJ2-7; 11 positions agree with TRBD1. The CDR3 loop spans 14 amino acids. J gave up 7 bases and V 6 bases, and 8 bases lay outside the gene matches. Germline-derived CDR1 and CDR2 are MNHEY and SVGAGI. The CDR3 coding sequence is TGTGCCAGCAGCTTTGGACAGGGGGCACGGGAGCAGTACTTC. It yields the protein CASSFGQGAREQYF.

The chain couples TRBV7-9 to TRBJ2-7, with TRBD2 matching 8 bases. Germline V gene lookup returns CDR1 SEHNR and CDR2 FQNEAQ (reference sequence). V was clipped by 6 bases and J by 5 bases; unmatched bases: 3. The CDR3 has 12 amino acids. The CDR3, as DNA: TGTGCCAGCAGAAGTAGCGGGGACGAGCAGTACTTC. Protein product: CASRSSGDEQYF.

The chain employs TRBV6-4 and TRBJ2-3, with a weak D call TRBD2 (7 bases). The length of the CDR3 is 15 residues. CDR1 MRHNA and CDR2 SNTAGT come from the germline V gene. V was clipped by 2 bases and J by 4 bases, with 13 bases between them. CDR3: CASSDEGGGSDTQYF. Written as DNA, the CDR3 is TGTGCCAGCAGTGACGAGGGAGGGGGTTCAGATACGCAGTATTTT.

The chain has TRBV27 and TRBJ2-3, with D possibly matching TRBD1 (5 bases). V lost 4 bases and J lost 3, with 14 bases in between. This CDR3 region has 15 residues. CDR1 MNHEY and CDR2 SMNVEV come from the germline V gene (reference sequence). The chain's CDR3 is CASSSTGALTDTQYF. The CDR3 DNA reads TGTGCCAGCAGTTCCACAGGCGCTCTGACAGATACGCAGTATTTT.

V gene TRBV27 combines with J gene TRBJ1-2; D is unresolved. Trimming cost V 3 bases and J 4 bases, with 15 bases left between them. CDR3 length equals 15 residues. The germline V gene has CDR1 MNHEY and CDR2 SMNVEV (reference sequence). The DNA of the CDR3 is TGTGCCAGCAGTTTTACCGGGGAAATGATCTATGGCTACACCTTC. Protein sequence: CASSFTGEMIYGYTF.

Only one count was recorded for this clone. CDR3 amino acids: CSVPRQGNYGYTF. The CDR3 DNA reads TGCAGCGTTCCCCGACAGGGAAACTATGGCTACACCTTC. The chain recombines TRBV29-1 with TRBJ1-2; 7 bases fit TRBD1. Germline CDR1 reads SQVTM; CDR2 reads ANQGSEA. Germline trimming cut 5 bases from V and 2 bases from J; bases unmatched to any gene: 5. The CDR3 has 13 residues.

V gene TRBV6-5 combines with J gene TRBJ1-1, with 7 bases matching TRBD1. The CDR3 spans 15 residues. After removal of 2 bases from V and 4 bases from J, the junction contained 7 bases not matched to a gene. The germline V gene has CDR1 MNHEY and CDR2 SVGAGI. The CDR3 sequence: CASSYQTGKGTEAFF. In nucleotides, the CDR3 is TGTGCCAGCAGTTACCAGACAGGGAAAGGCACTGAAGCTTTCTTT.

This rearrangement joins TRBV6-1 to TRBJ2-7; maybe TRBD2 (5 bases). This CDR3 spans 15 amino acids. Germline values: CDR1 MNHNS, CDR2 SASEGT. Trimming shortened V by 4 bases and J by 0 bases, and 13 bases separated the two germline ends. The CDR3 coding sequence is TGTGCCAGCAGTGTCGGTCGGACTCGCTCCTACGAGCAGTACTTC. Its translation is CASSVGRTRSYEQYF.

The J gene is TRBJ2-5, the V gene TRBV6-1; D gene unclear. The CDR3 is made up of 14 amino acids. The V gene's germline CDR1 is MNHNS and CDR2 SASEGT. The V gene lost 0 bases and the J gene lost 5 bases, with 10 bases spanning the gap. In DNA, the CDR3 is TGTGCCAGCAGTGAAGCCGTTAGCAGTGAGACCCAGTACTTC. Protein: CASSEAVSSETQYF.

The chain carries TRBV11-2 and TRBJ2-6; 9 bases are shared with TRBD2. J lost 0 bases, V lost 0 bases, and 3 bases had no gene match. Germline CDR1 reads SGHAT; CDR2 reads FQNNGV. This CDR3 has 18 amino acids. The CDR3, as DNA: TGTGCCAGCAGCTTAGATTGGCGGGGGGGCTCTGGGGCCAACGTCCTGACTTTC. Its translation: CASSLDWRGGSGANVLTF.

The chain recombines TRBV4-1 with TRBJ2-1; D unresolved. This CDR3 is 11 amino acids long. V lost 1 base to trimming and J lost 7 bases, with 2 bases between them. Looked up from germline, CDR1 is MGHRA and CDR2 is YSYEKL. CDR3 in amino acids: CASSQANEQFF. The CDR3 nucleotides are TGCGCCAGCAGCCAAGCGAATGAGCAGTTCTTC.

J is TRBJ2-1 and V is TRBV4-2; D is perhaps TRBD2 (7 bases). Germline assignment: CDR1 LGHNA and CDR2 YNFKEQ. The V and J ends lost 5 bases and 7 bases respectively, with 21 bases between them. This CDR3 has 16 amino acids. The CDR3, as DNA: TGTGCCAGCAGCATCGAACGGGGGGCGGTGGGTAATGAGCAGTTCTTC. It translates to CASSIERGAVGNEQFF.

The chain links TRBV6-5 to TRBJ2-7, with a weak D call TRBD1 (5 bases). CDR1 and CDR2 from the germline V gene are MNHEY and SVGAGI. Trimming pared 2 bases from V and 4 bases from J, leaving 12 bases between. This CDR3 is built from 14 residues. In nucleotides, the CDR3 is TGTGCCAGCAGTTACGCAGGGAACCTTTACGAGCAGTACTTC. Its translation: CASSYAGNLYEQYF.

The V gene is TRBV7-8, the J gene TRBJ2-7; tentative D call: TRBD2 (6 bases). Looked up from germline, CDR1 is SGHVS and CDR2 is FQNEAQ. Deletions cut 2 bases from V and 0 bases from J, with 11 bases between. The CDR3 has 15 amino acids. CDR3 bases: TGTGCCAGCAGCTTAAGGATGGGGGGCTCCTACGAGCAGTACTTC. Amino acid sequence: CASSLRMGGSYEQYF.

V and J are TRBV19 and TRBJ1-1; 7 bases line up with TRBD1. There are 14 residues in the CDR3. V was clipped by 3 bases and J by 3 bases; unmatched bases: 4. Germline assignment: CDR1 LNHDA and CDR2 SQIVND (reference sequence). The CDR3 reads CASSITGEDTEAFF. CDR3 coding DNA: TGTGCCAGTAGTATCACAGGGGAGGACACTGAAGCTTTCTTT.

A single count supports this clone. The CDR3 loop reads CASSEFGDWGTYNSPLHF. CDR3 DNA sequence: TGTGCCAGCAGTGAATTCGGGGACTGGGGAACCTATAATTCACCCCTCCACTTT. The chain employs TRBV6-1 and TRBJ1-6, with TRBD1 as a possible D gene (5 bases). V dropped 2 bases and J dropped 2 bases, with 16 bases sitting between them. The CDR3 has 18 amino acids. Germline CDR1 MNHNS, CDR2 SASEGT.

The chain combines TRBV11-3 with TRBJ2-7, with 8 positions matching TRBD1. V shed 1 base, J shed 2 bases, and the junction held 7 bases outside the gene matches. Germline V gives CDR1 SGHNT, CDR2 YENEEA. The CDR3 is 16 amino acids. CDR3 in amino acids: CASSLGTGTGTYEQYF. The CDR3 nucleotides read TGTGCCAGCAGCTTAGGGACCGGGACAGGAACCTACGAGCAGTACTTC.

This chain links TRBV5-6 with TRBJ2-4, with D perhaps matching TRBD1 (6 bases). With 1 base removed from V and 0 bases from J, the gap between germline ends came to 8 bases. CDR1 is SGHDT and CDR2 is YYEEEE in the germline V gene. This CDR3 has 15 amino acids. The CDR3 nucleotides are TGTGCCAGCAGCTTGCAGGGGTTAGCCAAAAACATTCAGTACTTC. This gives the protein CASSLQGLAKNIQYF.

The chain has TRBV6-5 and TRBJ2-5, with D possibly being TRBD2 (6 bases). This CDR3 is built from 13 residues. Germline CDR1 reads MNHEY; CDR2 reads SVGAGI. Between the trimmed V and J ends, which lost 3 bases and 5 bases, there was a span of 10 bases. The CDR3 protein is CASSYRGWETQYF. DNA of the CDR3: TGTGCCAGCAGTTATCGGGGGTGGGAGACCCAGTACTTC.

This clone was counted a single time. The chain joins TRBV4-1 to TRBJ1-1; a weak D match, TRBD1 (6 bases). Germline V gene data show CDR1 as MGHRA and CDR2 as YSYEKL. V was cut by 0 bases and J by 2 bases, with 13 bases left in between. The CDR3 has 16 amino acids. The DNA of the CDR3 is TGCGCCAGCAGCCAAGATACCGGACAGACAAACACTGAAGCTTTCTTT. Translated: CASSQDTGQTNTEAFF.

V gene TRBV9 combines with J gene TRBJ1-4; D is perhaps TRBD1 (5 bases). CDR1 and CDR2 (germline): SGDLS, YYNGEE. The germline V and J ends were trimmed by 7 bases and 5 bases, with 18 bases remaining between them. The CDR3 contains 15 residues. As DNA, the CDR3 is TGTGCCAGCGCTTCCGGTGGGGGGAGGAATGAAAAACTGTTTTTT. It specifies CASASGGGRNEKLFF.

For the CDR3, the DNA is TGCGCCAGTACCCCAGGGAGGGGTACCGGGGAGCTGTTTTTT. It yields the protein CASTPGRGTGELFF. This chain links TRBV10-1 with TRBJ2-2, with TRBD2 matching over 7 bases. CDR1 is WNHNN, CDR2 SYGVQD, per germline (reference sequence). Germline trimming cut 9 bases from V and 5 bases from J; bases unmatched to any gene: 9. This CDR3 is 14 amino acids long.

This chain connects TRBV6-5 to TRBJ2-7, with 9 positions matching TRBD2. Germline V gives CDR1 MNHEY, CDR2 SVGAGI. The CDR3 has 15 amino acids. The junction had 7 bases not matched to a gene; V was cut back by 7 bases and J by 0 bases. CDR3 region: CASTTVRGGSYEQYF. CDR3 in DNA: TGTGCCAGCACCACGGTGCGGGGGGGCTCCTACGAGCAGTACTTC.

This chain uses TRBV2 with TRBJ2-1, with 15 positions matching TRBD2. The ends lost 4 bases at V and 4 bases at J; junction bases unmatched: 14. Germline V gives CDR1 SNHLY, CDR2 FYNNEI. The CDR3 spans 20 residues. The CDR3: CASSVIPGLAGGEGYNEQFF. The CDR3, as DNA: TGTGCCAGCAGTGTGATACCGGGACTAGCGGGGGGCGAGGGTTACAATGAGCAGTTCTTC.

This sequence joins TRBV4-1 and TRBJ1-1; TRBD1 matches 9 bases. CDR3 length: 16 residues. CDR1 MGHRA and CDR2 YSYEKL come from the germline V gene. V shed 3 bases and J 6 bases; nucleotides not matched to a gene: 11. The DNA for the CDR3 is TGCGCCAGCAGCCAGCACCCGGGACAGGGAAAATCTGAAGCTTTCTTT. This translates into CASSQHPGQGKSEAFF.

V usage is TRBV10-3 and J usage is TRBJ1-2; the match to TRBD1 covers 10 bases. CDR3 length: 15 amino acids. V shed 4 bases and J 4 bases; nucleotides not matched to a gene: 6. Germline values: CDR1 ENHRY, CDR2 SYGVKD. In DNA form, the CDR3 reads TGTGCCATCAGTGCCGGGACAGGGGACTTCTATGGCTACACCTTC. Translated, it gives CAISAGTGDFYGYTF.